What follows describes a single TCR beta chain. The data were taken from a study of blood T cell repertoires in COVID-19. Generated by immunoSEQ multiplex PCR, the TCRdb table keeps only in-frame clones and is missing some. The sample shows about 210,000 clones, roughly 84% of them seen only once. The V segment lost 4 bases and the J segment 2 bases; nucleotides outside the gene matches: 6. The V gene's germline CDR1 is MDHEN and CDR2 SYDVKM. This CDR3 region has 15 residues. The V call is TRBV28, the J call TRBJ2-5, with TRBD2 identical over 8 bases. This TCR came from a woman older than 75 with COVID-19, enrolled during active disease. The specimen was peripheral blood. The CDR3 loop is CASSSRGAGQETQYF. The CDR3 DNA reads TGTGCCAGCAGTTCGCGGGGGGCAGGACAAGAGACCCAGTACTTC.